Listed here are 9 T cell receptor beta chains from one sample, sequenced in a study of blood T cell repertoires in COVID-19. The protocol was immunoSEQ multiplex PCR, while the TCRdb copy is restricted to in-frame clones and leaves out a portion. The table has roughly 160,000 clones, around 80% seen once. Material: peripheral blood. The receptor source for this set is a woman aged 60-75 years with acute or convalescent COVID-19.

This chain links TRBV28 with TRBJ2-1; TRBD2 is a possible D gene (6 bases). Germline CDR1 reads MDHEN; CDR2 reads SYDVKM. Trimming pared 2 bases from V and 7 bases from J, leaving 12 bases between. The CDR3 is 14 residues long. The CDR3 here is CASSLTRGVNEQFF. In DNA form, the CDR3 reads TGTGCCAGCAGTTTAACGCGGGGAGTAAATGAGCAGTTCTTC.

The chain employs TRBV27 and TRBJ1-5, with D possibly matching TRBD1 (5 bases). Per the germline V gene, CDR1 is MNHEY and CDR2 is SMNVEV (reference sequence). The CDR3 has 15 amino acids. Trimming pared 7 bases from V and 2 bases from J, leaving 15 bases between. For the CDR3, the DNA is TGTGCCAGCACTTCGGGCGGGGGAGGCAATCAGCCCCAGCATTTT. This sequence encodes CASTSGGGGNQPQHF.

This chain connects TRBV28 to TRBJ1-6; the match to TRBD1 covers 9 bases. CDR3 length: 17 residues. J lost 10 bases, V lost 1 base, and 11 bases had no gene match. Germline assignment: CDR1 MDHEN and CDR2 SYDVKM. DNA of the CDR3: TGTGCCAGCAGTTTATCGAGGACAGGGGTGTTCCAGTCACCCCTCCACTTT. Its translation: CASSLSRTGVFQSPLHF.

The chain combines TRBV6-6 with TRBJ1-2; 8 bases fit TRBD1. Germline CDR1 reads MNHNY; CDR2 reads SVGAGI (reference sequence). This CDR3 is 14 amino acids long. Germline trimming cut 11 bases from V and 6 bases from J; bases unmatched to any gene: 14. CDR3 residues: CAVVTAGGYDGYTF. Written as DNA, the CDR3 is TGTGCCGTGGTCACGGCAGGGGGCTACGATGGCTACACCTTC.

The rearrangement links TRBV3-1 (or the pseudogene TRBV3-2) to TRBJ2-1; 10 positions agree with TRBD1. The CDR3 loop spans 16 amino acids. V trimming: 2 bases; J trimming: 6 bases; junction bases outside the gene matches: 7. Per germline, CDR1 LGHDT and CDR2 YNNKEL (reference sequence). The DNA for the CDR3 is TGTGCCAGCAGCCAACGAACCGGGACAGGGGCCAATGAGCAGTTCTTC. Translated: CASSQRTGTGANEQFF.

The chain is built from TRBV27 and TRBJ2-1; 10 bases match TRBD2. The germline gives CDR1 MNHEY, CDR2 SMNVEV (reference sequence). This CDR3 has 16 amino acids. The trim removed 0 bases at V and 4 bases at J, leaving 3 bases unmatched. This chain's CDR3 is CASSLSTSGVYNEQFF. In DNA form, the CDR3 reads TGTGCCAGCAGTTTATCCACTAGCGGGGTATACAATGAGCAGTTCTTC.

This chain links TRBV7-3 with TRBJ2-1, with 11 bases lining up with TRBD2. Germline assignment: CDR1 SGHTA and CDR2 FQGTGA. CDR3 size: 16 residues. Trimming took 5 bases from V and 0 from J; bases not matched to a gene: 3. The CDR3 coding sequence is TGTGCCAGCAGCCCTAGCGGGGGGACCTCCTACAATGAGCAGTTCTTC. Amino acids: CASSPSGGTSYNEQFF.

The chain recombines TRBV11-3 with TRBJ2-7, with 11 bases lining up with TRBD1. The length of the CDR3 is 14 residues. With V trimmed by 4 bases and J by 6 bases, 5 bases remained unmatched. CDR1 is SGHNT and CDR2 is YENEEA in the germline V gene. In DNA, the CDR3 is TGTGCCAGCAGCTCCGGGACAGGGGGTGCCGAGCAGTACTTC. Protein: CASSSGTGGAEQYF.

This sequence joins TRBV28 and TRBJ1-5, with TRBD1 identical over 7 bases. CDR1 and CDR2 (germline): MDHEN, SYDVKM. V was clipped by 6 bases and J by 0 bases; unmatched bases: 2. The CDR3 length is 14 residues. The CDR3 nucleotides are TGTGCCAGCAGCCAGGGGGGTAGCAATCAGCCCCAGCATTTT. Protein: CASSQGGSNQPQHF.